This TCR beta chain was documented in a study of chemoradiotherapy in HPV16-positive cancers. Trimming removed 5 bases from V and 1 base from J, with 12 bases in between. In germline, CDR1 is SGHVS, CDR2 FNYEAQ. The CDR3 sequence is 15 residues long. Produced via immunoSEQ multiplex PCR; TCRdb's table is partial and in-frame only. Found here are around 13,000 clones, roughly 77% of them singletons; the top ten hold 1.1% to 1.5%. This sample was gathered from a patient who underwent chemoradiotherapy. The rearrangement links TRBV7-6 to TRBJ1-5; D may be TRBD1 (6 bases). The origin of this receptor is a human donor with HPV-associated anogenital cancer. The chain's CDR3 is CASSPGQPSNQPQHF. CDR3 in DNA: TGTGCCAGCAGCCCAGGACAGCCGAGCAATCAGCCCCAGCATTTT. The full variable domain, completed using reference TRBV7-6 and TRBJ1-5, is GAGVSQSPRYKVTKRGQDVALRCDPISGHVSLYWYRQALGQGPEFLTYFNYEAQQDKSGLPNDRFSAERPEGSISTLTIQRTEQRDSAMYRCASSPGQPSNQPQHFGDGTRLSIL.